These T cell receptor beta chains were read from a single sample in a study of cytomegalovirus exposure and HLA in healthy donors. Clones were read by immunoSEQ multiplex PCR, and TCRdb kept only the in-frame ones, dropping some. The sample yields about 160,000 clones, about three quarters seen once. The source material was PBMCs. Source of these receptors: a female donor in good health and CMV-seronegative. The CDR3 runs from the conserved cysteine through the conserved F or W. The D gene is left open where the match is weak. A row's size may be missing; if present it is once, few, many or a size class.

CDR3aa | CDR3nt | j_gene | v_gene | d_gene | abundance
CASSPHPLAGGRTDTQYF | TGTGCCAGCAGCCCTCACCCACTAGCGGGGGGCCGCACAGATACGCAGTATTTT | TRBJ2-3 | TRBV7-2 | TRBD2 | NA
CASSPLTGDNSPLHF | TGTGCCAGCTCACCCTTGACAGGGGATAATTCACCCCTCCACTTT | TRBJ1-6 | TRBV18 | TRBD1 | NA
CASSLSGSGTDTQYF | TGTGCCAGCAGCTTAAGCGGGAGTGGCACAGATACGCAGTATTTT | TRBJ2-3 | TRBV11-2 | TRBD2 | NA
CSVAGTSVHTLF | TGCAGCGTGGCCGGGACTAGCGTACACACCCTCTTC | TRBJ2-1 | TRBV29-1 | TRBD2 | NA
CASRPTGTRSYEQYF | TGCGCCAGCAGACCTACCGGGACTAGGTCCTACGAGCAGTACTTC | TRBJ2-7 | TRBV5-1 | TRBD2 | NA
CASSVQTGAEETQYF | TGTGCCAGCAGTGTCCAGACAGGGGCCGAGGAGACCCAGTACTTC | TRBJ2-5 | TRBV6-1 | TRBD1 | NA
CASSPAPSGSRNEQLF | TGCGCCAGCAGCCCCGCCCCTAGCGGGAGTCGCAATGAGCAGCTCTTC | TRBJ2-1 | TRBV5-1 | TRBD2 | NA
CASRKLGQGRFEQFF | TGTGCCAGCAGGAAACTGGGACAGGGTCGCTTTGAGCAGTTCTTC | TRBJ2-1 | TRBV6-5 | TRBD1 | few
CASGEEGGGRADTQYF | TGCGCCAGCGGTGAAGAGGGGGGGGGCCGGGCAGATACGCAGTATTTT | TRBJ2-3 | TRBV5-1 | NA | NA
CASSYWTRVNTGELFF | TGTGCCAGCAGTTACTGGACTAGGGTGAACACCGGGGAGCTGTTTTTT | TRBJ2-2 | TRBV6-4 | TRBD2 | NA
CASSLGAGGETQYF | TGTGCCAGCAGCTTAGGGGCTGGGGGGGAGACCCAGTACTTC | TRBJ2-5 | TRBV7-9 | NA | NA
CASSLGLYETQYF | TGTGCCAGCAGCTTAGGACTTTACGAGACCCAGTACTTC | TRBJ2-5 | TRBV13 | NA | NA
CASTGTGNTIYF | TGTGCCAGCACGGGGACAGGAAACACCATATATTTT | TRBJ1-3 | TRBV6-1 | NA | NA
CASSFGQFYGYTF | TGTGCCAGTAGTTTCGGACAGTTCTATGGCTACACCTTC | TRBJ1-2 | TRBV19 | NA | NA
CSGTAYTF | TGCAGTGGGACAGCCTACACCTTC | TRBJ1-2 | TRBV20-1 | NA | NA
CASSQRTSAAYNEQFF | TGCGCCAGCAGCCAGCGGACTTCGGCCGCCTACAATGAGCAGTTCTTC | TRBJ2-1 | TRBV4-3 | NA | NA
CAISEQDSYEQYF | TGTGCCATCAGCGAACAGGACAGCTACGAGCAGTACTTC | TRBJ2-7 | TRBV10-3 | NA | NA
CASSLDRYRLDYGYTF | TGTGCCAGCAGCTTAGATCGATACAGGTTAGACTATGGCTACACCTTC | TRBJ1-2 | TRBV11-2 | NA | NA
CASKDSRDRGQAFF | TGTGCCAGTAAAGATTCCCGGGACAGGGGGCAAGCTTTCTTT | TRBJ1-1 | TRBV19 | TRBD1 | NA
CASRILLDTQYF | TGTGCCAGCAGAATACTACTCGATACGCAGTATTTT | TRBJ2-3 | TRBV7-2 | NA | NA
CASSLGREKLVF | TGTGCCAGCAGCTTGGGGAGGGAAAAACTGGTTTTT | TRBJ1-4 | TRBV7-9 | NA | NA
CASSLAGRGSNEKLFF | TGCGCCAGCAGCTTGGCCGGCAGGGGCTCCAATGAAAAACTGTTTTTT | TRBJ1-4 | TRBV5-1 | NA | NA
CASSKTPVTGELFF | TGTGCCAGTAGTAAGACTCCGGTTACCGGGGAGCTGTTTTTT | TRBJ2-2 | TRBV19 | NA | NA
CASSQDRLAGNEQFF | TGCGCCAGCAGCCAAGATAGACTAGCCGGCAATGAGCAGTTCTTC | TRBJ2-1 | TRBV4-3 | TRBD2 | NA
CASRRVNTEAFF | TGCGCCAGCAGGAGAGTGAACACTGAAGCTTTCTTT | TRBJ1-1 | TRBV5-1 | NA | NA
CASRGLRQGSTDTQYF | TGTGCCAGCAGAGGCCTCCGACAGGGTAGCACAGATACGCAGTATTTT | TRBJ2-3 | TRBV6-6 | TRBD1 | NA
CASSLVGQGANEQYF | TGCGCCAGCAGCTTGGTGGGACAGGGGGCCAACGAGCAGTACTTC | TRBJ2-7 | TRBV5-1 | TRBD1 | NA
CASNDPGGSGYNEQFF | TGTGCCAGCAACGACCCCGGGGGGAGTGGCTACAATGAGCAGTTCTTC | TRBJ2-1 | TRBV28 | TRBD2 | NA
CASSQVTGGDSPLHF | TGCGCCAGCAGCCAAGTGACAGGGGGGGATTCACCCCTCCACTTT | TRBJ1-6 | TRBV4-3 | TRBD1 | NA
CASSPDSGDEKLFF | TGTGCCAGCAGTCCCGACAGCGGGGATGAAAAACTGTTTTTT | TRBJ1-4 | TRBV6-6 | NA | NA
CASSFPLAGANTGELFF | TGTGCCAGCAGCTTTCCGTTGGCGGGGGCTAACACCGGGGAGCTGTTTTTT | TRBJ2-2 | TRBV7-9 | NA | NA
CASSQTTGVNTEAFF | TGTGCCAGCTCACAAACGACAGGGGTCAACACTGAAGCTTTCTTT | TRBJ1-1 | TRBV18 | TRBD1 | NA
CASSEYGQPQHF | TGTGCCAGCAGTGAATACGGTCAGCCCCAGCATTTT | TRBJ1-5 | TRBV6-1 | NA | NA
CASKSSGSLYEQYF | TGTGCCAGCAAGTCCAGCGGGAGTCTTTACGAGCAGTACTTC | TRBJ2-7 | TRBV27 | TRBD2 | NA
CASSIQPNTEAFF | TGTGCCAGCAGCATACAGCCGAACACTGAAGCTTTCTTT | TRBJ1-1 | TRBV6-1 | NA | once
CASGSGVGTEAFF | TGTGCCAGCGGCTCAGGGGTCGGCACTGAAGCTTTCTTT | TRBJ1-1 | TRBV9 | NA | NA
CASSYSTEETQYF | TGTGCCAGCAGTTACTCGACAGAAGAGACCCAGTACTTC | TRBJ2-5 | TRBV6-5 | NA | NA
CSILRLAGGGEQFF | TGCAGCATCCTTCGACTAGCGGGCGGCGGTGAGCAGTTCTTC | TRBJ2-1 | TRBV29-1 | TRBD2 | NA
CSVTGGGNEKLFF | TGCAGCGTCACAGGGGGTGGTAATGAAAAACTGTTTTTT | TRBJ1-4 | TRBV29-1 | TRBD1 | NA
CASSYGGGGSYEQYF | TGTGCCAGCAGTTACGGCGGGGGGGGCTCCTACGAGCAGTACTTC | TRBJ2-7 | TRBV6-5 | TRBD2 | few
CASSLWGQGNRGANVLTF | TGTGCCAGCAGTTTATGGGGGCAGGGGAATAGGGGGGCCAACGTCCTGACTTTC | TRBJ2-6 | TRBV28 | NA | once